This T cell receptor (beta chain) originates from a study of T cell repertoires in ileal Crohn's disease. Sample time point: neoterminal ileum biopsy at postoperative endoscopy, about 6 months after surgery. Only in-frame clones appear in the TCRdb table, and some are missing; sequencing was by immunoSEQ multiplex PCR. The sample holds about 5,300 clones, 78% seen once. CDR1 is SGHRS, CDR2 YFSETQ, per germline. V trimming: 0 bases; J trimming: 1 base; junction bases outside the gene matches: 10. This CDR3 has 19 residues. V is TRBV5-1 and J is TRBJ2-7; TRBD2 agrees at 13 bases. The TCR originated in an adult with Crohn's disease. The sample comprised ileal tissue. This chain's CDR3 is CASSLAERGTSGVSYEQYF. For the CDR3, the DNA is TGCGCCAGCAGCTTGGCGGAGCGCGGGACTAGCGGGGTATCCTACGAGCAGTACTTC. Combining the CDR3 with reference TRBV5-1 and TRBJ2-7 gives the whole variable domain KAGVTQTPRYLIKTRGQQVTLSCSPISGHRSVSWYQQTPGQGLQFLFEYFSETQRNKGNFPGRFSGRQFSNSRSEMNVSTLELGDSALYLCASSLAERGTSGVSYEQYFGPGTRLTVT.